This TCR beta chain was sequenced during a study of cytomegalovirus exposure and HLA in healthy donors. The study's findings and limits: Researchers had no immune exposure information except CMV serostatus available.

The PCR used 60 Vbeta and 13 Jbeta primers. Measured with immunoSEQ multiplex PCR; TCRdb has only the in-frame clones, and not every one. Altogether 120,000 to 150,000 clones are present, about 75% being singletons, with the ten largest covering about 3.5%. With regard to this clone: What it binds is unknown.

Material: PBMCs. This TCR derives from a man aged 35 to 55 in good health and CMV-seronegative.

The CDR3 coding sequence is TGTGCCACCAGCAGAGGCTACCCCGGGACAGCTAATTTTGCTGAAGCTTTCTTT. This encodes CATSRGYPGTANFAEAFF. This sequence joins TRBV15 and TRBJ1-1, with 7 bases matching TRBD1. The CDR3 runs 18 residues. The germline CDR1 and CDR2 sequences are LNHNV and YYDKDF (reference sequence). V lost 1 base to trimming and J lost 6 bases; unmatched junction nucleotides: 17.